This entry concerns a single T cell receptor (beta chain). This sample was included in a study of blood T cell repertoires in COVID-19. Study context: The United States, Italy and Spain supplied acute and convalescent COVID-19 samples. Nucleic acid was either cDNA or gDNA, and it came from T cells, B-cell-depleted T cells, or PBMCs.

V was cut by 8 bases and J by 3 bases, with 16 bases left in between. The CDR3 consists of 14 residues. Per germline, CDR1 SGHVS and CDR2 FQNEAQ. Study processing details: Estimates of nucleated cell counts were drawn from the amplification of reference gene primers. Sequenced by immunoSEQ multiplex PCR; TCRdb stores in-frame clones only, minus some. The V and J calls and the clone size are those of that table, but D and trimming were determined from the DNA. The sample lists tens of thousands of clones, around 79% occurring once. This clonotype was sampled from a man aged 60 to 75 with active or convalescent COVID-19. This chain links TRBV7-8 with TRBJ1-1; D is ambiguous. What was sequenced was peripheral blood. The CDR3 DNA sequence: TGTGCCAGCGCAGACAATGGAGGGTACACTGAAGCTTTCTTT. Translation: CASADNGGYTEAFF.